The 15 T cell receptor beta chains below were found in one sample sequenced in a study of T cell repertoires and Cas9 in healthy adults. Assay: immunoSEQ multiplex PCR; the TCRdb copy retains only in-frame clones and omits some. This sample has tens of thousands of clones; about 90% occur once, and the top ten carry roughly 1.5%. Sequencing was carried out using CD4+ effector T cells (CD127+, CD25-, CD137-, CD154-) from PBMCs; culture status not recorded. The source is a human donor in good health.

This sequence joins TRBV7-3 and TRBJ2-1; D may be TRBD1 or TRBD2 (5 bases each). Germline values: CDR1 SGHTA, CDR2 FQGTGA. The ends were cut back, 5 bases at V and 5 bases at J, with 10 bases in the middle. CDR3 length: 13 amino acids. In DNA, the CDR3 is TGTGCCAGCAGCCAACGGGGCGACAATGAGCAGTTCTTC. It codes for CASSQRGDNEQFF.

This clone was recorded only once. The CDR3 sequence: CATSKPQGAKETQYF. The CDR3 DNA reads as TGTGCCACCAGCAAACCACAGGGGGCGAAAGAGACCCAGTACTTC. This chain joins TRBV15 and TRBJ2-5, with TRBD1 matching 9 bases. This CDR3 has 15 amino acids. The germline V gene has CDR1 LNHNV and CDR2 YYDKDF (reference sequence). The junction had 6 bases not matched to a gene; V was cut back by 4 bases and J by 3 bases.

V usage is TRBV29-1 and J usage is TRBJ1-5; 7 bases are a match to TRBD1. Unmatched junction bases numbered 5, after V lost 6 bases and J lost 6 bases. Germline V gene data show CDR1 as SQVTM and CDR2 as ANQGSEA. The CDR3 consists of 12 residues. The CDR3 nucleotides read TGCAGCGTCGGACAGGCGGGTCAGCCCCAGCATTTT. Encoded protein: CSVGQAGQPQHF.

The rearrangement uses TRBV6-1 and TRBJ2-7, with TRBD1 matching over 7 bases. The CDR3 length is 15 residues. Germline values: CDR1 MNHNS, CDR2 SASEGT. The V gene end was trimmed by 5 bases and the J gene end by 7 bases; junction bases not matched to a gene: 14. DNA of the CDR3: TGTGCCAGCAGTCCCGCAACGACAGGGATAGGGGAGCAGTACTTC. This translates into CASSPATTGIGEQYF.

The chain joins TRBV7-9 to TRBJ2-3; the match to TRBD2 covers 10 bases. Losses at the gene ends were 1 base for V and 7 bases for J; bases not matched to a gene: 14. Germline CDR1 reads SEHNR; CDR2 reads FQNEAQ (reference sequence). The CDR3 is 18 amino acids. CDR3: CASSLGVGSSGSRNTQYF. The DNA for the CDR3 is TGTGCCAGCAGCTTAGGGGTTGGGTCTAGCGGGAGTCGGAATACGCAGTATTTT.

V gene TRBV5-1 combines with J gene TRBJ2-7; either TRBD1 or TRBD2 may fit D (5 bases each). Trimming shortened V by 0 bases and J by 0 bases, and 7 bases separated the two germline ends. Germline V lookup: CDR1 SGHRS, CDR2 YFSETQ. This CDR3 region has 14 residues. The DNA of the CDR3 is TGCGCCAGCAGCTTGGCTGGGGGCTCCTACGAGCAGTACTTC. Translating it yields CASSLAGGSYEQYF.

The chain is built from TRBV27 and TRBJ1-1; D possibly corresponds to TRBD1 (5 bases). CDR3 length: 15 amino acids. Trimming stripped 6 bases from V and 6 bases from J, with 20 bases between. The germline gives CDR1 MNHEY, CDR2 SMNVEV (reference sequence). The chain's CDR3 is CASRIPGWGKAEAFF. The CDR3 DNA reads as TGTGCCAGCAGGATACCCGGTTGGGGGAAGGCTGAAGCTTTCTTT.

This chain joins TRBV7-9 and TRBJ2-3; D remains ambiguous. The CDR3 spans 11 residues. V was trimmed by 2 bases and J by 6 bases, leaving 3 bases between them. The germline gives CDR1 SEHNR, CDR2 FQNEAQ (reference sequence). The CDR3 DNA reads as TGTGCCAGCAGCTTAAGGGATACGCAGTATTTT. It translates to CASSLRDTQYF.

The CDR3 reads CASSSVNEQYF. The CDR3 bases are TGTGCCAGCAGCTCGGTAAACGAGCAGTACTTC. The chain joins TRBV5-4 to TRBJ2-7; D remains ambiguous. Germline assignment: CDR1 SGHNT and CDR2 YYREEE (reference sequence). Trimming stripped 3 bases from V and 5 bases from J, with 6 bases between. The CDR3 sequence is 11 residues long.

In nucleotides, the CDR3 is TGCGCCAGCAGCTTTGGTAACAGGGCCTACGAGCAGTACTTC. Amino acids: CASSFGNRAYEQYF. The chain combines TRBV5-1 with TRBJ2-7; the D gene is possibly TRBD1 (6 bases). Per the germline V gene, CDR1 is SGHRS and CDR2 is YFSETQ. Trimming shortened V by 2 bases and J by 2 bases, and 11 bases separated the two germline ends. CDR3 length: 14 amino acids. Supplemented by reference TRBV5-1 and TRBJ2-7, the full variable domain reads KAGVTQTPRYLIKTRGQQVTLSCSPISGHRSVSWYQQTPGQGLQFLFEYFSETQRNKGNFPGRFSGRQFSNSRSEMNVSTLELGDSALYLCASSFGNRAYEQYFGPGTRLTVT.

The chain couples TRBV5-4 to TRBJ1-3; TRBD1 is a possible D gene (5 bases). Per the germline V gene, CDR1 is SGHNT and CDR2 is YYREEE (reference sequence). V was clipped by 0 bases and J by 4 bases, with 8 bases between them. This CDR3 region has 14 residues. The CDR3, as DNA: TGTGCCAGCAGCTTGGAACGGGGCGGAAACACCATATATTTT. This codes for CASSLERGGNTIYF. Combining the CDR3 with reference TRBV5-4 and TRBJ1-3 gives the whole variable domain ETGVTQSPTHLIKTRGQQVTLRCSSQSGHNTVSWYQQALGQGPQFIFQYYREEENGRGNFPPRFSGLQFPNYSSELNVNALELDDSALYLCASSLERGGNTIYFGEGSWLTVV.

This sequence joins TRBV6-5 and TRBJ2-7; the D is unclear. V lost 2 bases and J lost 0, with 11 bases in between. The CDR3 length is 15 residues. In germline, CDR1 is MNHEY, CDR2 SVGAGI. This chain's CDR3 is CASSYGVGGSYEQYF. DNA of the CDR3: TGTGCCAGCAGTTACGGGGTCGGTGGCTCCTACGAGCAGTACTTC.

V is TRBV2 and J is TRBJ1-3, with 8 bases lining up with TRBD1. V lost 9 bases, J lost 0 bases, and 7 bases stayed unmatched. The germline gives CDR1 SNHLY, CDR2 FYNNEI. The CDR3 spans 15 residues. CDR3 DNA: TGTGCCAGTTTGGGACAGGCCTTCTCTGGAAACACCATATATTTT. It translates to CASLGQAFSGNTIYF. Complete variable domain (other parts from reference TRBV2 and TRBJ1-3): EPEVTQTPSHQVTQMGQEVILRCVPISNHLYFYWYRQILGQKVEFLVSFYNNEISEKSEIFDDQFSVERPDGSNFTLKIRSTKLEDSAMYFCASLGQAFSGNTIYFGEGSWLTVV.

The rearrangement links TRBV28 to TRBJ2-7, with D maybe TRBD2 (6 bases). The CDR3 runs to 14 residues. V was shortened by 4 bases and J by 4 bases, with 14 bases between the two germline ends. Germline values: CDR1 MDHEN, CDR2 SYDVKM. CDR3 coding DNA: TGTGCCAGCAGTTCCTCGCGGGGTCTTTACGAGCAGTACTTC. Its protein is CASSSSRGLYEQYF.

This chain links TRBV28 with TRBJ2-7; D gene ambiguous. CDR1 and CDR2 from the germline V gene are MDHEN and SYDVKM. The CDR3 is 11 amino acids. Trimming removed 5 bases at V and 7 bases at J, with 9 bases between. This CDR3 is CASSPRWEQYF. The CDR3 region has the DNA TGTGCCAGCAGTCCTAGGTGGGAGCAGTACTTC. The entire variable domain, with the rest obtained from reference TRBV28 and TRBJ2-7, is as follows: DVKVTQSSRYLVKRTGEKVFLECVQDMDHENMFWYRQDPGLGLRLIYFSYDVKMKEKGDIPEGYSVSREKKERFSLILESASTNQTSMYLCASSPRWEQYFGPGTRLTVT.